The 22 T cell receptor beta chains below all came from one sample that was sequenced in a study of HIV-infected patients and healthy controls. One entry per CDR3 protein results from TCRdb running MiXCR on the 5' RACE reads. Of about 67,000 distinct CDR3 sequences in the sample, about 16% were seen once. Sequenced: CD4+ T cells from blood. These receptors all come from a human donor in good health.

This clonotype came up a few times. CDR3 in DNA: TGTGCCAGCTCGGATCTATCGAACACCGGGGAGCTGTTTTTT. This gives the protein CASSDLSNTGELFF. The gene calls are TRBV18 and TRBJ2-2; no definite D call. Germline CDR1 is KGHSH and CDR2 is LQKENI. This CDR3 is built from 14 residues. Deletions cut 6 bases from V and 0 bases from J, with 8 bases between.

This clonotype occurred many times. The chain combines TRBV7-9 with TRBJ2-3, with 7 bases that match TRBD2. The trim removed 4 bases at V and 4 bases at J, leaving 11 bases unmatched. There are 16 residues in the CDR3. Germline CDR1 SEHNR, CDR2 FQNEAQ (reference sequence). The CDR3, as DNA: TGTGCCAGCAGCTCATATTCTAGCGGCCTCGCAGATACGCAGTATTTT. Protein: CASSSYSSGLADTQYF.

This clonotype was seen repeatedly, ten times or more. This chain connects TRBV7-2 to TRBJ2-7; 12 bases are a match to TRBD2. V lost 1 base to trimming and J lost 6 bases; unmatched junction nucleotides: 10. The CDR3 totals 17 residues. Germline-derived CDR1 and CDR2 are SGHTA and FQGNSA. In DNA, the CDR3 is TGTGCCAGCAGCTTAGTGGGGCTAGCGGGAGGGCCGGGCGAGCAGTACTTC. Protein product: CASSLVGLAGGPGEQYF.

This clonotype was seen repeatedly, ten times or more. The genes are TRBV9 and TRBJ2-5; no clear D. This CDR3 comprises 16 residues. Germline-derived CDR1 and CDR2 are SGDLS and YYNGEE. The V end lost 0 bases, the J end lost 1 base, and 13 bases lay between the germline ends. This CDR3 is CASSVGHQAAQETQYF. The DNA of the CDR3 is TGTGCCAGCAGCGTAGGTCATCAGGCAGCCCAAGAGACCCAGTACTTC.

CDR3: CASSLDRLNTGELFF. CDR3 bases: TGTGCCAGCTCACTTGACAGGCTGAACACCGGGGAGCTGTTTTTT. The V and J genes are TRBV18 and TRBJ2-2; D is perhaps TRBD1 (6 bases). The CDR3 loop spans 15 amino acids. V was clipped by 4 bases and J by 1 base, with 10 bases between them. CDR1 and CDR2 (germline): KGHSH, LQKENI.

The V gene is TRBV20-1, the J gene TRBJ2-1; 10 bases match TRBD2. With V trimmed by 5 bases and J by 2 bases, 9 bases remained unmatched. Germline CDR1 and CDR2: DFQATT and SNEGSKA (reference sequence). This CDR3 region has 16 residues. In nucleotides, the CDR3 is TGCAGTGCTTACCGCGGGCTAGCGGGAGCCTACAATGAGCAGTTCTTC. It encodes CSAYRGLAGAYNEQFF.

This clonotype was recorded many times. V and J are TRBV12-3 or TRBV12-4 and TRBJ1-5; D may be TRBD1 (5 bases). This CDR3 comprises 15 residues. V lost 6 bases, J lost 0 bases, and 12 bases lay in between. This chain's CDR3 is CASSPGQGSNQPQHF. The CDR3 DNA reads as TGTGCCAGCAGCCCAGGGCAGGGTAGCAATCAGCCCCAGCATTTT.

There are a few counts of this clonotype. The rearrangement joins TRBV25-1 to TRBJ1-2, with a possible D match to TRBD1 (6 bases). CDR3 length: 13 residues. The germline CDR1 and CDR2 sequences are MGHDK and SYGVNS. V gave up 1 base and J gave up 8 bases, with 11 bases separating them. The CDR3 loop reads CASSEFQGSGYTF. CDR3 bases: TGTGCCAGCAGTGAATTCCAGGGGTCGGGCTACACCTTC.

The V gene is TRBV12-3 or TRBV12-4, the J gene TRBJ2-5; 10 bases fit TRBD2. CDR3 size: 16 residues. Trimming cost V 2 bases and J 5 bases; bases outside gene matches: 8. The DNA for the CDR3 is TGTGCCAGCAGTTTAAGACTAGCGGGTTCTCGGGAGACCCAGTACTTC. As protein: CASSLRLAGSRETQYF.

This clonotype appeared a few times. The chain couples TRBV6-2 or TRBV6-3 to TRBJ2-3; 10 bases agree with TRBD2. Germline assignment: CDR1 MNHEY and CDR2 SVGEGT. The length of the CDR3 is 15 residues. V was clipped by 7 bases and J by 4 bases; unmatched bases: 8. The CDR3 nucleotides read TGTGCCAGCACGGGGACTAGCGTTTTCTCAGATACGCAGTATTTT. Translating gives CASTGTSVFSDTQYF.

This clonotype occurred a few times. The chain has TRBV12-3 or TRBV12-4 and TRBJ2-3; 10 bases align to TRBD1. This CDR3 comprises 15 residues. Losses at the gene ends were 6 bases for V and 6 bases for J; bases not matched to a gene: 9. CDR3 nucleotides: TGTGCCAGCAGCCCGACAGGGGGCGCAGCCGATACGCAGTATTTT. It codes for CASSPTGGAADTQYF.

This clonotype has a count of ten or more. The J gene is TRBJ2-1, the V gene TRBV19, with 7 bases fitting TRBD1. The CDR3 loop spans 17 amino acids. The germline gives CDR1 LNHDA, CDR2 SQIVND (reference sequence). The V and J ends lost 6 bases and 0 bases, in that order; junction bases with no gene match: 11. CDR3 in DNA: TGTGCCAGTAGAAAAATACAGGGGAATCCCTCCTACAATGAGCAGTTCTTC. It is translated as CASRKIQGNPSYNEQFF.

This clonotype appeared many times. The chain joins TRBV12-3 or TRBV12-4 to TRBJ2-5; D remains ambiguous. Trimming took off 3 bases at V and 4 bases at J, with 6 bases between the two ends. The CDR3 extends over 12 amino acids. CDR3 sequence reads: CASSFSRETQYF. CDR3 DNA sequence: TGTGCCAGCAGTTTCTCCCGAGAGACCCAGTACTTC.

The chain couples TRBV7-2 to TRBJ2-3; D perhaps matches TRBD2 (5 bases). Germline CDR1 and CDR2: SGHTA and FQGNSA. V was clipped by 2 bases and J by 0 bases, with 9 bases between them. The CDR3 is 15 amino acids. The DNA for the CDR3 is TGTGCCAGCAGCTTATTCGCGGGTAGCACAGATACGCAGTATTTT. This encodes CASSLFAGSTDTQYF.

V and J are TRBV11-2 and TRBJ2-2; tentatively, D is TRBD2 (5 bases). V was cut by 4 bases and J by 5 bases, with 14 bases left in between. The CDR3 totals 15 residues. The germline V gene encodes CDR1 SGHAT and CDR2 FQNNGV. The CDR3 nucleotides are TGTGCCAGCAGCTCCAGCGGCAGAGCGACCGGGGAGCTGTTTTTT. It encodes CASSSSGRATGELFF.

This clonotype was observed many times. This chain uses TRBV19 with TRBJ2-4; no clear D. This CDR3 is built from 12 residues. The germline CDR1 and CDR2 sequences are LNHDA and SQIVND (reference sequence). V gave up 5 bases and J gave up 1 base, with 3 bases separating them. The CDR3 bases are TGTGCCAGTAGTCCGGCCAAAAACATTCAGTACTTC. Encoded protein: CASSPAKNIQYF.

This clonotype was seen repeatedly, ten times or more. The J gene is TRBJ2-5, the V gene TRBV12-3 or TRBV12-4, with D unresolved. The CDR3 is 12 amino acids. V was shortened by 3 bases and J by 1 base, with 3 bases between the two germline ends. CDR3 in amino acids: CASSFFQETQYF. The CDR3 DNA reads as TGTGCCAGCAGTTTTTTCCAAGAGACCCAGTACTTC.

This chain links TRBV5-6 with TRBJ1-3; perhaps TRBD1 as D (6 bases). Germline V gene sequence: CDR1 SGHDT, CDR2 YYEEEE. This CDR3 spans 16 amino acids. With 0 bases removed from V and 2 bases from J, the gap between germline ends came to 12 bases. CDR3 in amino acids: CASSLGQAIPGNTIYF. Here the CDR3 DNA reads TGTGCCAGCAGCTTGGGACAGGCGATACCTGGAAACACCATATATTTT.

The table lists this clonotype with a few counts. The chain uses TRBV5-4 and TRBJ1-6, with no clear D. This CDR3 has 18 residues. Germline lookup yields CDR1 SGHNT and CDR2 YYREEE (reference sequence). Between the trimmed V and J ends, which lost 1 base and 5 bases, there was a span of 19 bases. The CDR3 sequence is CASSLYPHRSQNNSPLHF. The CDR3 DNA is TGTGCCAGCAGCTTGTACCCGCACCGATCACAAAATAATTCACCCCTCCACTTT.

This chain links TRBV18 with TRBJ1-2, with D perhaps matching TRBD1 (5 bases). The CDR3 covers 15 residues. The germline V and J ends were trimmed by 6 bases and 6 bases, with 20 bases remaining between them. The germline V gene has CDR1 KGHSH and CDR2 LQKENI. The CDR3 DNA reads as TGTGCCAGCTCGCGAAACTTGGCGCAGGGTGATGGCTACACCTTC. Translating it yields CASSRNLAQGDGYTF.

Many counts were recorded for this clonotype. This chain joins TRBV2 and TRBJ2-3; 7 nucleotides line up with TRBD1. In germline, CDR1 is SNHLY, CDR2 FYNNEI. V was pared by 9 bases and J by 0 bases, with 9 bases of the junction left unmatched. The CDR3 is 15 amino acids. CDR3 sequence: CASRDRVRSTDTQYF. As DNA, the CDR3 is TGTGCCAGTAGGGACAGAGTACGTAGCACAGATACGCAGTATTTT.

In this sample, this clonotype turned up once. J is TRBJ2-1 and V is TRBV19, with D perhaps assigned TRBD1 or TRBD2 (5 bases each). Germline V lookup: CDR1 LNHDA, CDR2 SQIVND (reference sequence). Between the trimmed V and J ends, which lost 3 bases and 1 base, there was a span of 13 bases. This CDR3 has 16 residues. CDR3 nucleotide sequence: TGTGCCAGTAGTATCGCCGAGGGGCGTTCCTACAATGAGCAGTTCTTC. Its protein is CASSIAEGRSYNEQFF.